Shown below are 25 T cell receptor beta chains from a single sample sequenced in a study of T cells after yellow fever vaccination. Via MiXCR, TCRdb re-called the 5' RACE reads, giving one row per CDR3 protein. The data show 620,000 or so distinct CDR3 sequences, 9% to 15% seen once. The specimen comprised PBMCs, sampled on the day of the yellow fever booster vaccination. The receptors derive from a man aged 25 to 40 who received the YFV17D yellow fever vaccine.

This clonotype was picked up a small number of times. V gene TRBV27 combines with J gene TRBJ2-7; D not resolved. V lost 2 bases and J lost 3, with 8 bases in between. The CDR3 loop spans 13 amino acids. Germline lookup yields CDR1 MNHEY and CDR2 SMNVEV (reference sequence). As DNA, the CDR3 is TGTGCCAGCAGTTTAAATCCGGGCTACGAGCAGTACTTC. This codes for CASSLNPGYEQYF.

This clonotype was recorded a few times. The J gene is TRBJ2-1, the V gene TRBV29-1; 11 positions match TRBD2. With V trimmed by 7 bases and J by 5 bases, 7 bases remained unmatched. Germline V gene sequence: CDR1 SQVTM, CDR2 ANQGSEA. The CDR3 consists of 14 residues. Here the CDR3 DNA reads TGCAGCGGCTTTAGCGGGAGGGCCGACAATGAGCAGTTCTTC. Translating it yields CSGFSGRADNEQFF.

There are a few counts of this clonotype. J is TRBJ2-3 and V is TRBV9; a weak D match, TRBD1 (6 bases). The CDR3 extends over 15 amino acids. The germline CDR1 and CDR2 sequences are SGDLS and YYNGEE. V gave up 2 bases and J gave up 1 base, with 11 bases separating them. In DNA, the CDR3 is TGTGCCAGCAGCGTTTCAGGGGTGGGCACAGATACGCAGTATTTT. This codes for CASSVSGVGTDTQYF.

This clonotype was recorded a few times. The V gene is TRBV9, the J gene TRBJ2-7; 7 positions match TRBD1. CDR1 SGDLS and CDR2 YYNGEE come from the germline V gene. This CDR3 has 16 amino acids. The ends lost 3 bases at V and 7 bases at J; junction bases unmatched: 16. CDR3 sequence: CASSGTGGTQIGEQYF. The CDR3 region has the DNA TGTGCCAGCAGCGGGACAGGTGGGACCCAAATTGGGGAGCAGTACTTC.

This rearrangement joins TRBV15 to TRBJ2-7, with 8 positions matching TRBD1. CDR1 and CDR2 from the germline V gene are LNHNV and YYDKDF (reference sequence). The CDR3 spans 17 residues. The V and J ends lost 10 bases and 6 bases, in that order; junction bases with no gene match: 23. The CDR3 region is CAMGPGQGTGWASEQYF. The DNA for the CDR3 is TGTGCCATGGGCCCCGGGCAGGGGACAGGTTGGGCGAGCGAGCAGTACTTC.

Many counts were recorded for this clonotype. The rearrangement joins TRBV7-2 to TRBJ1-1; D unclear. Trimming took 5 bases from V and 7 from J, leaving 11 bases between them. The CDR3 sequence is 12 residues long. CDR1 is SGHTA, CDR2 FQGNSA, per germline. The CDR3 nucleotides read TGTGCCAGCAGCGCTGACCGCGTTGAAGCTTTCTTT. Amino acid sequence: CASSADRVEAFF. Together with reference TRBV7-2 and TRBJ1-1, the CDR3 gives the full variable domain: GAGVSQSPSNKVTEKGKDVELRCDPISGHTALYWYRQSLGQGLEFLIYFQGNSAPDKSGLPSDRFSAERTGGSVSTLTIQRTQQEDSAVYLCASSADRVEAFFGQGTRLTVV.

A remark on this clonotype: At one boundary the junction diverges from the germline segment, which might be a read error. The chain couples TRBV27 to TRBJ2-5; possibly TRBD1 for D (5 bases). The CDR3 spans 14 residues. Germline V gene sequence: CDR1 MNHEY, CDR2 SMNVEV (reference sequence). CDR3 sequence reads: CTSSFLTAQETQYF. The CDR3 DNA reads TGTACCAGCAGTTTTCTGACAGCTCAAGAGACCCAGTACTTC.

CDR3 region: CASSSGVNYGYTF. As DNA, the CDR3 is TGTGCCAGCAGCTCGGGGGTAAACTATGGCTACACCTTC. This chain links TRBV7-2 with TRBJ1-2; D might be TRBD1 (5 bases). CDR1 is SGHTA, CDR2 FQGNSA, per germline. The CDR3 sequence is 13 residues long. V lost 4 bases and J lost 2, with 8 bases in between.

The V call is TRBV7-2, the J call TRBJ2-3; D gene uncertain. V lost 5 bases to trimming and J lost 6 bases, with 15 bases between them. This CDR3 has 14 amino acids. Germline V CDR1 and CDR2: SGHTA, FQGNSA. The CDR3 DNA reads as TGTGCCAGCAGCATAGGAACTTCTCGGGATACGCAGTATTTT. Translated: CASSIGTSRDTQYF. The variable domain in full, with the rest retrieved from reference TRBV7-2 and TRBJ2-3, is GAGVSQSPSNKVTEKGKDVELRCDPISGHTALYWYRQSLGQGLEFLIYFQGNSAPDKSGLPSDRFSAERTGGSVSTLTIQRTQQEDSAVYLCASSIGTSRDTQYFGPGTRLTVL.

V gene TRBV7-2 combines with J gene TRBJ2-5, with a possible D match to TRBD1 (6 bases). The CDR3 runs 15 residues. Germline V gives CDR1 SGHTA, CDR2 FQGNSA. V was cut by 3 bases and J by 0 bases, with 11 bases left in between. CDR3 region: CASSFVQGYQETQYF. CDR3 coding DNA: TGTGCCAGCAGCTTTGTCCAGGGGTACCAAGAGACCCAGTACTTC.

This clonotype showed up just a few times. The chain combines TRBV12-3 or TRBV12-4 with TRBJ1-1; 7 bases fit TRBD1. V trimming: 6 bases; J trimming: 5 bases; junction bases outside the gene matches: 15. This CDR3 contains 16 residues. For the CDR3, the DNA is TGTGCCAGCAGCCCAACGGCCGGGACAGCCCCGACTGAAGCTTTCTTT. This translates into CASSPTAGTAPTEAFF.

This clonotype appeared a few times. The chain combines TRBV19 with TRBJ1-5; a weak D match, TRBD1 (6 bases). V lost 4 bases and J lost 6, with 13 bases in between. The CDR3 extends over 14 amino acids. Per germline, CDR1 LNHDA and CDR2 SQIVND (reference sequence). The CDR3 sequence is CASSTTGSAQPQHF. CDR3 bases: TGTGCCAGTAGTACCACAGGGTCAGCTCAGCCCCAGCATTTT. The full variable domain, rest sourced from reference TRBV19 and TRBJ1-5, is DGGITQSPKYLFRKEGQNVTLSCEQNLNHDAMYWYRQDPGQGLRLIYYSQIVNDFQKGDIAEGYSVSREKKESFPLTVTSAQKNPTAFYLCASSTTGSAQPQHFGDGTRLSIL.

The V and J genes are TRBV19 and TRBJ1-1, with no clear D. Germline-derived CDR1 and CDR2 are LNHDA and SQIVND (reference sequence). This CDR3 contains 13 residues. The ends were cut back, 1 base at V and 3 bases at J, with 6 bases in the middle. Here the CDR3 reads CASSIAGDTEAFF. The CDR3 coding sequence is TGTGCCAGTAGTATAGCCGGAGACACTGAAGCTTTCTTT.

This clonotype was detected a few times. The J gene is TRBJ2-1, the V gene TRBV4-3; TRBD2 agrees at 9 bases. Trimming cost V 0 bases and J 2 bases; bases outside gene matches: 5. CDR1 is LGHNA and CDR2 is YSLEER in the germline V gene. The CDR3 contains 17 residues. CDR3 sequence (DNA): TGCGCCAGCAGCCAAGATGTTGGCGGGAGGGCCTACAATGAGCAGTTCTTC. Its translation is CASSQDVGGRAYNEQFF.

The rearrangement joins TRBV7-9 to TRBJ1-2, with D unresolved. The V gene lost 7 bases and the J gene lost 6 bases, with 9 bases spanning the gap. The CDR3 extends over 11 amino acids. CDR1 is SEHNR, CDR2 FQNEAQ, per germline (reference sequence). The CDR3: CASNRGNGYTF. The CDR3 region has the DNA TGTGCCAGCAACCGAGGGAATGGCTACACCTTC.

This CDR3 is CASSQYHPPAGHRGETQYF. The CDR3, as DNA: TGCGCCAGCAGCCAATACCACCCTCCCGCGGGACACCGTGGGGAGACCCAGTACTTC. This sequence joins TRBV4-3 and TRBJ2-5, with D possibly being TRBD1 or TRBD2 (6 bases each). The CDR3 spans 19 residues. Germline CDR1 LGHNA, CDR2 YSLEER. The V gene lost 2 bases and the J gene lost 5 bases, with 27 bases spanning the gap.

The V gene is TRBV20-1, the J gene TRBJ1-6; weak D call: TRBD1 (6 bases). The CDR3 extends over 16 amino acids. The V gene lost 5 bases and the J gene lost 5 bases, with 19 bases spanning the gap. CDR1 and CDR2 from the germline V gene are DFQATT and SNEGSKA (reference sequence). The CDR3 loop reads CSALNRDLFDNSPLHF. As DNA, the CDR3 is TGCAGTGCTCTGAACAGGGACCTTTTTGATAATTCACCCCTCCACTTT.

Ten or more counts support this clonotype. The CDR3 loop is CASSVGGRGSYNEQFF. In DNA form, the CDR3 reads TGTGCCAGCAGCGTAGGTGGGAGGGGCTCCTACAATGAGCAGTTCTTC. The chain is built from TRBV9 and TRBJ2-1; 7 bases are a match to TRBD2. The germline CDR1 and CDR2 sequences are SGDLS and YYNGEE. The CDR3 spans 16 residues. With V trimmed by 0 bases and J by 0 bases, 3 bases remained unmatched.

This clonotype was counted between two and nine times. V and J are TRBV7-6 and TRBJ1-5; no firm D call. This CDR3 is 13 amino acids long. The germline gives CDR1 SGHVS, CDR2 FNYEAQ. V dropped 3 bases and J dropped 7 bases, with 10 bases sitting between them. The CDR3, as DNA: TGTGCCAGCAGCTTGAGTGAGGGCCAGCCCCAGCATTTT. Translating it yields CASSLSEGQPQHF.

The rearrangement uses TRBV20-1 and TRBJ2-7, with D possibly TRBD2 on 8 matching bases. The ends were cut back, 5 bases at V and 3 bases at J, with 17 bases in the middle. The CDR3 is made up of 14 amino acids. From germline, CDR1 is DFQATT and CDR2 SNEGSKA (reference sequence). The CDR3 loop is CSASGGTSGYEQYF. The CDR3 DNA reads TGCAGTGCTTCAGGGGGTACTAGCGGCTACGAGCAGTACTTC.

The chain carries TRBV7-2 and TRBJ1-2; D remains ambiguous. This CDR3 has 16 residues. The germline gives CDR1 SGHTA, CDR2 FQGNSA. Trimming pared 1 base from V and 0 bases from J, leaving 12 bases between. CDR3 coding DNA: TGTGCCAGCAGCTTAGAGGGTCAAATCGCTAACTATGGCTACACCTTC. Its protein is CASSLEGQIANYGYTF.

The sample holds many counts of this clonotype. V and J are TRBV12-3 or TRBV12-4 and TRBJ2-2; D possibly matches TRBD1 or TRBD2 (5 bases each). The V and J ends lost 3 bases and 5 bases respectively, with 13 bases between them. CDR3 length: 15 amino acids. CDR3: CASSLLTGGTGELFF. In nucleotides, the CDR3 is TGTGCCAGCAGTTTGTTAACAGGAGGTACCGGGGAGCTGTTTTTT.

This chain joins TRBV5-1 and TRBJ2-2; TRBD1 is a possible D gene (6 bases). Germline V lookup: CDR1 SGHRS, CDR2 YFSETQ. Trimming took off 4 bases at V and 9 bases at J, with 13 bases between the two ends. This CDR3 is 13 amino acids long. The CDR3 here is CASSAPGARELFF. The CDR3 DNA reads TGCGCCAGCAGCGCCCCAGGGGCAAGGGAGCTGTTTTTT.

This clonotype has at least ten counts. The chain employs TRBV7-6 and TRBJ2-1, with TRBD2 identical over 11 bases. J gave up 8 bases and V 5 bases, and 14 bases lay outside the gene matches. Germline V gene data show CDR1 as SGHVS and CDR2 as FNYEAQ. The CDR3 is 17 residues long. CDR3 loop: CASSLGLAGSFGDEQFF. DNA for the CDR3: TGTGCCAGCAGCCTCGGACTAGCGGGTTCTTTCGGCGATGAGCAGTTCTTC.

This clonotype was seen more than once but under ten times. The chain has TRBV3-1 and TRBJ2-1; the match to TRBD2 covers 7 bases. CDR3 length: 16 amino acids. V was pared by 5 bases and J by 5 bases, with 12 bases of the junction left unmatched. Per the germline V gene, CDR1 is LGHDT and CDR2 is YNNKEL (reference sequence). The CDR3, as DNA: TGTGCCAGCAGCGGGGGGGGGAACCCCGCTAACAATGAGCAGTTCTTC. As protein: CASSGGGNPANNEQFF.